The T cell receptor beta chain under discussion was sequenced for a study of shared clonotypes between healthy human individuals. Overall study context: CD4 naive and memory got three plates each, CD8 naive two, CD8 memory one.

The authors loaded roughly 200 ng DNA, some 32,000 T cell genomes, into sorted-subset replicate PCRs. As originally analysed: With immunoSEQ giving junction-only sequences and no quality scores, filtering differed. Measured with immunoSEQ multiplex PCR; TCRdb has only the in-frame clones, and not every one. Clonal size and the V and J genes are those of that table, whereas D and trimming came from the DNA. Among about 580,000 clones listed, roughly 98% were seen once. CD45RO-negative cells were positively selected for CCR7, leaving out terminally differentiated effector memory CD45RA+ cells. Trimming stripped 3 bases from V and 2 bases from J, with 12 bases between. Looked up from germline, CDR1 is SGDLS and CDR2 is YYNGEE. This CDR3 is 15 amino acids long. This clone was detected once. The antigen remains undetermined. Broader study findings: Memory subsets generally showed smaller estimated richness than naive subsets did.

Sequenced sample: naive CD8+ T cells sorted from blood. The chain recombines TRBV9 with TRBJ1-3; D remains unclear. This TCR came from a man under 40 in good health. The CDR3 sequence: CASSGTGEAGNTIYF. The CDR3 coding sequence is TGTGCCAGCAGCGGAACGGGTGAGGCTGGAAACACCATATATTTT. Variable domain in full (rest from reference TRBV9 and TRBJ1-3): DSGVTQTPKHLITATGQRVTLRCSPRSGDLSVYWYQQSLDQGLQFLIQYYNGEERAKGNILERFSAQQFPDLHSELNLSSLELGDSALYFCASSGTGEAGNTIYFGEGSWLTVV.